Listed below are T cell receptor beta chains from one sample, sequenced in a study of blood T cell repertoires in COVID-19. Clones were read by immunoSEQ multiplex PCR, and TCRdb kept only the in-frame ones, dropping some. The sample includes 70,000 to 95,000 clones, approximately 92% of them seen just once. Sequenced sample: peripheral blood. The receptors stem from a woman in her sixties with active COVID-19. Each CDR3 is given with its conserved first and last residue. A D gene is named only where the DNA matches it firmly.

D gene	V gene	CDR3 protein
-	TRBV21-1	CASSKEGRGNRNIQYF
-	TRBV18	CASSPGSNTEAFF
TRBD1	TRBV5-1	CASSSAPTGAGNEQFF
-	TRBV18	CASSPTRSTNEKLFF
-	TRBV4-1	CASSQAGAGTGTDTQYF
-	TRBV10-2	CASSEGQGGQPQHF
TRBD1	TRBV4-3	CASSQDLDRGNRGYTF
-	TRBV28	CASRATDTQYF
TRBD2	TRBV7-2	CASSLAIAGGPGAYNEQFF
TRBD2	TRBV6-5	CASSPMGGGAYEQFF
-	TRBV11-1	CASSLPLADSYNEQFF
-	TRBV6-5	CASNSPGDRDGYTF
-	TRBV7-3	CASSLRLQDEQFF
-	TRBV19	CASTTGGGNQPQHF
-	TRBV7-8	CASSLVGGNTEAFF
TRBD1	TRBV28	CASSTGGAGANVLTF
-	TRBV5-1	CASSRVQSTDTQYF
-	TRBV28	CASSWAGSLNEQYF
TRBD1	TRBV5-4	CASSPRLGTGDSPLHF
-	TRBV2	CASSDESRGIQYF
-	TRBV6-5	CASRGAGTGELFF
-	TRBV12-3/TRBV12-4	CASSIKLGNEQFF
TRBD1	TRBV5-4	CASSWGDRGATQYF
TRBD1	TRBV9	CASSEGAVRVETQYF